This TCR beta chain was observed in a study of cytotoxic CD8 clonotypes in ibrutinib-treated CLL. Study-level information: The patients, about a dozen relapsed/refractory and approximately 14 treatment-naive, included around 18 who were IGHV unmutated.

The CDR3 runs to 12 residues. V lost 5 bases and J 9 bases, leaving 11 bases between the germline ends. Germline V gene data show CDR1 as SGHTA and CDR2 as FQGTGA. Investigators sought sequencing depths of between 1 in 200,000 and 1 in 1 million T cells. Only in-frame clones appear in the TCRdb table, and some are missing; sequencing was by immunoSEQ multiplex PCR. The table includes roughly 190,000 clones, 55% to 85% detected once. Study outcomes and limitations: At the start, clonality exceeded age-matched healthy donors and followed circulating CD8+ T-cell counts. An increase in clonality occurred at ibrutinib response, followed by a return toward baseline at progression.

This clone was counted only a few times. No antigen is known for it. This clonotype was sampled from a human donor with chronic lymphocytic leukemia. The source material was PBMCs, sampled after 24 months of ibrutinib treatment. This chain uses TRBV7-3 with TRBJ2-1; the D gene is possibly TRBD2 (6 bases). CDR3 bases: TGTGCCAGCAGCCCTCTTAGCGGTGAGCAGTTCTTC. Its translation is CASSPLSGEQFF.